This T cell receptor beta chain emerged from a study of blood T cell repertoires in COVID-19. CDR1 and CDR2 from the germline V gene are MNHEY and SVGEGT. V gave up 9 bases and J gave up 2 bases, with 20 bases separating them. The CDR3 spans 16 residues. With respect to this clone: This sample includes further DNA sequences coding for the same CDR3.

How the authors handled the data: Quantification of nucleated cells was approximated via reference gene primer amplification. Generated by immunoSEQ multiplex PCR, the TCRdb table keeps only in-frame clones and is missing some. The V and J calls and clone size are taken from that table; D and trimming were inferred from the DNA. Of under 150,000 clones listed, 90% were seen once; the top ten hold less than 2%. The chain couples TRBV6-2 or TRBV6-3 to TRBJ2-1, with D perhaps matching TRBD2 (6 bases). Source material: peripheral blood. The clonotype was recovered from a human donor with active COVID-19. The donor label of this sample is uncertain. The DNA of the CDR3 is TGTGCCAGTAGCCGACCCGGGACTGGGGCCTACAATGAGCAGTTCTTC. Encoded protein: CASSRPGTGAYNEQFF.